This TCR beta chain stems from a study of T-cell reconstitution after alpha-beta-depleted transplantation in children. This clonotype has ten or more counts. TCRbeta library preparation incorporated unique molecular identifiers. TCRdb ran MiXCR on the PCR reads and lists one entry per CDR3 protein. The sample lists about 240,000 distinct CDR3 sequences; 12% were seen once. The source material was PBMCs from the stem cell graft donor, sampled from the stem cell graft. The sequence came from a human donor who donated a stem cell graft to a child with acute lymphoblastic leukemia.

The CDR3 region has the DNA TGCGCCAGCAGCTTGAATCGGGGGTCCTACAATGAGCAGTTCTTC. This sequence encodes CASSLNRGSYNEQFF. The chain joins TRBV5-1 to TRBJ2-1, with D possibly being TRBD2 (6 bases). This CDR3 is 15 amino acids long. Trimming stripped 1 base from V and 1 base from J, with 9 bases between. Germline V CDR1 and CDR2: SGHRS, YFSETQ.